Presented here are 28 T cell receptor beta chains from one specimen sequenced in a study of blood T cells in healthy people across ages. For the second PCR, which ran for about 6 to 11 cycles, a sample-barcoded 5' primer and a J-beta primer mix were used. One entry per CDR3 protein results from TCRdb running MiXCR on the 5' RACE reads. The sample contains 650,000 to 900,000 distinct CDR3 sequences, 55% to 65% of which appear only once. Source material: blood. These receptors all come from a man aged 30 to 39 in good health.

The chain is built from TRBV10-3 and TRBJ1-6; D is unresolved. Deletions cut 2 bases from V and 4 bases from J, with 9 bases between. Germline V gene data show CDR1 as ENHRY and CDR2 as SYGVKD. The CDR3 spans 15 residues. CDR3 region: CAISERVSYNSPLHF. The CDR3 region has the DNA TGTGCCATCAGTGAGCGGGTGTCGTATAATTCACCCCTCCACTTT.

The V gene is TRBV20-1, the J gene TRBJ2-1, with 7 positions matching TRBD1. Per germline, CDR1 DFQATT and CDR2 SNEGSKA (reference sequence). Trimming removed 3 bases from V and 5 bases from J; junction bases left unmatched: 7. This CDR3 comprises 14 residues. The chain's CDR3 is CSASSGQVNNEQFF. Here the CDR3 DNA reads TGCAGTGCTAGCAGCGGACAGGTCAACAATGAGCAGTTCTTC.

The count of this clonotype is one. The chain employs TRBV6-6 and TRBJ2-3; 7 positions match TRBD2. The CDR3 totals 16 residues. J gave up 6 bases and V 2 bases, and 11 bases lay outside the gene matches. Germline lookup yields CDR1 MNHNY and CDR2 SVGAGI (reference sequence). CDR3: CASSYPEWTSLDTQYF. The CDR3 region has the DNA TGTGCCAGCAGTTACCCCGAATGGACTAGTTTGGATACGCAGTATTTT.

This clonotype was picked up a small number of times. The rearrangement links TRBV29-1 to TRBJ2-7; a weak D match, TRBD1 (7 bases). The CDR3 length is 14 residues. Between the trimmed V and J ends, which lost 6 bases and 1 base, there was a span of 16 bases. Germline-derived CDR1 and CDR2 are SQVTM and ANQGSEA. CDR3 nucleotide sequence: TGCAGCGTACGGACAGGTGGGGGGTCCTACGAGCAGTACTTC. This encodes CSVRTGGGSYEQYF.

The rearrangement joins TRBV5-5 to TRBJ2-4, with D perhaps TRBD1 (5 bases). This CDR3 is 14 amino acids long. V shed 0 bases and J shed 1 base, with 5 bases lying between them. CDR1 and CDR2 from the germline V gene are SGHKS and YYEKEE (reference sequence). Here the CDR3 DNA reads TGTGCCAGCAGCTTGGAGGGGGCCAAAAACATTCAGTACTTC. Its protein product is CASSLEGAKNIQYF.

The V and J genes are TRBV7-3 and TRBJ2-3, with 11 bases that match TRBD2. The CDR3 consists of 16 residues. Trimming cost V 5 bases and J 4 bases; bases outside gene matches: 8. Germline CDR1 and CDR2: SGHTA and FQGTGA. CDR3 region: CASSPTSGGPPDTQYF. CDR3 nucleotide sequence: TGTGCCAGCAGCCCCACTAGCGGGGGCCCGCCAGATACGCAGTATTTT.

The V and J genes are TRBV9 and TRBJ1-1; no firm D call. Germline lookup yields CDR1 SGDLS and CDR2 YYNGEE. V lost 4 bases, J lost 1 base, and 11 bases lay in between. This CDR3 is 14 amino acids long. CDR3 region: CASSPEARNTEAFF. The CDR3 DNA reads as TGTGCCAGCAGCCCTGAGGCCAGGAACACTGAAGCTTTCTTT.

This clonotype occurred a few times. The chain uses TRBV5-1 and TRBJ1-2; perhaps TRBD1 as D (5 bases). V gave up 4 bases and J gave up 6 bases, with 19 bases separating them. The CDR3 extends over 15 amino acids. The germline V gene encodes CDR1 SGHRS and CDR2 YFSETQ. CDR3 sequence (DNA): TGCGCCAGCAGCATATTCGACAGTTTTCGCCATGGCTACACCTTC. Protein product: CASSIFDSFRHGYTF.

The chain employs TRBV13 and TRBJ1-1, with TRBD1 matching over 9 bases. This CDR3 contains 15 residues. The J segment lost 5 bases and the V segment lost 3 bases, leaving 7 bases of the junction unmatched. CDR1 PRHDT and CDR2 FYEKMQ come from the germline V gene (reference sequence). DNA for the CDR3: TGTGCCAGCAGCTTCCGGACAGGGGTCGAGACTGAAGCTTTCTTT. Translated, it gives CASSFRTGVETEAFF. Using reference TRBV13 and TRBJ1-1 for the parts outside the CDR3, the full variable domain is AAGVIQSPRHLIKEKRETATLKCYPIPRHDTVYWYQQGPGQDPQFLISFYEKMQSDKGSIPDRFSAQQFSDYHSELNMSSLELGDSALYFCASSFRTGVETEAFFGQGTRLTVV.

This clonotype was counted a few times. This chain joins TRBV9 and TRBJ2-4; possible D gene TRBD2, 6 bases. Germline CDR1 reads SGDLS; CDR2 reads YYNGEE. With 4 bases removed from V and 3 bases from J, the gap between germline ends came to 20 bases. CDR3 length equals 17 residues. In DNA form, the CDR3 reads TGTGCCAGCAGCCCGGGGTCGGGGGAAAGCGACAAAAACATTCAGTACTTC. Residues: CASSPGSGESDKNIQYF.

In regard to this clonotype: A much larger clone sits a single nucleotide away, making a read error possible. V usage is TRBV7-2 and J usage is TRBJ2-7; 7 positions agree with TRBD1. CDR1 and CDR2 from the germline V gene are SGHTA and FQGNSA. The V and J ends lost 5 bases and 5 bases, in that order; junction bases with no gene match: 6. This CDR3 spans 13 amino acids. CDR3: CASSRGTVNEQYF. The DNA of the CDR3 is TGTGCCAGCAGCCGAGGGACAGTGAACGAGCAGTACTTC.

The chain recombines TRBV20-1 with TRBJ1-4; 7 bases are shared with TRBD1. Germline V gives CDR1 DFQATT, CDR2 SNEGSKA (reference sequence). The CDR3 loop spans 14 amino acids. J was trimmed by 8 bases and V by 2 bases; bases with no gene match: 8. The CDR3 nucleotides read TGCAGTGCTAGATCGACAGGGTGGGAGGAAAAACTGTTTTTT. It specifies CSARSTGWEEKLFF.

The J gene is TRBJ1-2, the V gene TRBV3-1; D gene ambiguous. This CDR3 contains 15 residues. The V end lost 1 base, the J end lost 0 bases, and 9 bases lay between the germline ends. Germline CDR1 is LGHDT and CDR2 is YNNKEL (reference sequence). The CDR3, as DNA: TGTGCCAGCAGCCAAGGATCTGCGACTAACTATGGCTACACCTTC. It is translated as CASSQGSATNYGYTF.

This clonotype was observed a handful of times. This chain connects TRBV9 to TRBJ1-2, with D possibly being TRBD1 (5 bases). Trimming left V 4 bases short and J 5 bases short, with 18 bases between. The CDR3 has 15 residues. The V gene's germline CDR1 is SGDLS and CDR2 YYNGEE. CDR3 coding DNA: TGTGCCAGCAGCACCCGGGACGGTCAGCGTTATGGCTACACCTTC. Its translation is CASSTRDGQRYGYTF.

This clonotype has only a few counts. The chain recombines TRBV20-1 with TRBJ2-3; D is possibly TRBD2 (6 bases). V lost 3 bases, J lost 3 bases, and 10 bases lay in between. Germline V gene data show CDR1 as DFQATT and CDR2 as SNEGSKA (reference sequence). The CDR3 is made up of 13 amino acids. The chain's CDR3 is CSASRLATDTQYF. The CDR3 region has the DNA TGCAGTGCTAGTCGGCTAGCGACAGATACGCAGTATTTT.

The V gene is TRBV29-1, the J gene TRBJ1-5; 7 nucleotides match TRBD1. The CDR3 is 14 amino acids. Looked up from germline, CDR1 is SQVTM and CDR2 is ANQGSEA. With V trimmed by 5 bases and J by 2 bases, 6 bases remained unmatched. DNA for the CDR3: TGCAGCGTTAGGGGGACAGAGCGCAATCAGCCCCAGCATTTT. This codes for CSVRGTERNQPQHF.

This chain uses TRBV2 with TRBJ2-7; D may be TRBD1 (5 bases). The germline V gene has CDR1 SNHLY and CDR2 FYNNEI. V shed 7 bases and J shed 2 bases, with 12 bases lying between them. CDR3 length: 13 amino acids. Written as DNA, the CDR3 is TGTGCCAGCAAAGGGGAATCCCCCTACGAGCAGTACTTC. Translating it yields CASKGESPYEQYF.

This sequence joins TRBV29-1 and TRBJ2-1, with TRBD2 as a possible D gene (5 bases). V gave up 7 bases and J gave up 1 base, with 17 bases separating them. Germline V gives CDR1 SQVTM, CDR2 ANQGSEA. CDR3 length: 15 residues. The CDR3 nucleotides are TGCAGCGCCCGCGGAGCGGAGGCGTCCTACAATGAGCAGTTCTTC. It specifies CSARGAEASYNEQFF.

The chain employs TRBV6-5 and TRBJ2-1, with D tentatively TRBD2 (6 bases). Germline CDR1 reads MNHEY; CDR2 reads SVGAGI. V shed 8 bases and J shed 7 bases, with 12 bases lying between them. The CDR3 length is 12 residues. The DNA for the CDR3 is TGTGCCAGCGTATCACGGGGGAATGAGCAGTTCTTC. Its protein product is CASVSRGNEQFF.

In its sample, this clonotype was seen a few times. The J gene is TRBJ1-1, the V gene TRBV18; D is unresolved. The germline V and J ends were trimmed by 4 bases and 1 base, with 13 bases remaining between them. The CDR3 is 15 amino acids. Germline loops: CDR1 KGHSH, CDR2 LQKENI. The DNA for the CDR3 is TGTGCCAGCTCACGGAAGACCGACGGGAACACTGAAGCTTTCTTT. Its translation is CASSRKTDGNTEAFF. Full variable domain (outside the CDR3, taken from reference TRBV18 and TRBJ1-1): NAGVMQNPRHLVRRRGQEARLRCSPMKGHSHVYWYRQLPEEGLKFMVYLQKENIIDESGMPKERFSAEFPKEGPSILRIQQVVRGDSAAYFCASSRKTDGNTEAFFGQGTRLTVV.

This chain connects TRBV4-1 to TRBJ2-1, with a weak D call TRBD2 (6 bases). The V gene lost 0 bases and the J gene lost 5 bases, with 8 bases spanning the gap. The CDR3 is 14 residues long. Germline V gene data show CDR1 as MGHRA and CDR2 as YSYEKL. As DNA, the CDR3 is TGCGCCAGCAGCCAAGAGGGAGGCCACAATGAGCAGTTCTTC. As protein: CASSQEGGHNEQFF.

J is TRBJ2-2 and V is TRBV12-3 or TRBV12-4; TRBD1 might be the D (6 bases). Trimming cost V 6 bases and J 5 bases, with 13 bases left between them. CDR3 size: 14 residues. CDR3 residues: CASRQGRRTGELFF. In nucleotides, the CDR3 is TGTGCCAGCAGACAGGGCAGGAGAACCGGGGAGCTGTTTTTT.

This clonotype was counted a few times. The chain carries TRBV6-6 and TRBJ1-2; D gene unclear. The CDR3 runs 14 residues. CDR1 is MNHNY, CDR2 SVGAGI, per germline (reference sequence). Trimming removed 10 bases at V and 4 bases at J, with 19 bases between. CDR3 in amino acids: CATIPAPQFYGYTF. As DNA, the CDR3 is TGTGCCACCATCCCGGCACCCCAATTCTATGGCTACACCTTC.

The chain employs TRBV3-1 and TRBJ2-3, with D possibly TRBD2 on 5 matching bases. CDR3 length equals 16 residues. Germline V CDR1 and CDR2: LGHDT, YNNKEL (reference sequence). V lost 4 bases and J lost 3, with 17 bases in between. CDR3 in DNA: TGTGCCAGCAGCCCCCGCTGGGAGCAAGCTACAGATACGCAGTATTTT. Its protein is CASSPRWEQATDTQYF.

The J gene is TRBJ2-1, the V gene TRBV4-3, with D possibly matching TRBD1 (5 bases). The CDR3 spans 14 residues. Trimming took 4 bases from V and 9 from J, leaving 16 bases between them. Germline CDR1 and CDR2: LGHNA and YSLEER. The CDR3: CASSPPAGKAEQFF. In nucleotides, the CDR3 is TGCGCCAGCAGCCCCCCGGCAGGGAAGGCTGAGCAGTTCTTC.

This clonotype has only a few counts. The genes are TRBV20-1 and TRBJ2-7; 8 bases match TRBD2. CDR3 length equals 14 residues. The germline gives CDR1 DFQATT, CDR2 SNEGSKA (reference sequence). The J segment lost 2 bases and the V segment lost 4 bases, leaving 7 bases of the junction unmatched. The CDR3 nucleotides are TGCAGTGCTAATAGCGGGGTGACAACCTACGAGCAGTACTTC. This encodes CSANSGVTTYEQYF.

As regards this clonotype: A read error may produce the germline difference seen at one junction end. CDR3 DNA sequence: TGTGCCAGCAGCCCTACCGCCGGACAGACTAACTATGACTACACCTTC. Amino acids: CASSPTAGQTNYDYTF. The chain uses TRBV7-2 and TRBJ1-2, with D possibly TRBD1 on 6 matching bases. The CDR3 runs to 16 residues. The germline V gene has CDR1 SGHTA and CDR2 FQGNSA. The whole variable domain, filled in from reference TRBV7-2 and TRBJ1-2, reads GAGVSQSPSNKVTEKGKDVELRCDPISGHTALYWYRQSLGQGLEFLIYFQGNSAPDKSGLPSDRFSAERTGGSVSTLTIQRTQQEDSAVYLCASSPTAGQTNYDYTFGSGTRLTVV.

This chain links TRBV28 with TRBJ2-3; tentatively, D is TRBD2 (6 bases). Trimming cost V 2 bases and J 5 bases, with 11 bases left between them. Per the germline V gene, CDR1 is MDHEN and CDR2 is SYDVKM. CDR3 length equals 14 residues. The CDR3 DNA reads as TGTGCCAGCAGTTTAGGGGGACTTAGAGATACGCAGTATTTT. Residues: CASSLGGLRDTQYF.